This entry lists 21 T cell receptor beta chains sequenced from one sample in a study of identical twins. A single record per CDR3 protein comes from TCRdb applying MiXCR to the 5' RACE reads. The data contain some 200,000 distinct CDR3 sequences, around 8% of them seen just once; the ten biggest clones take up less than 2%. The same sample was also used in a study of yellow fever vaccine responses in identical twins.

Input material: memory (CD45RO+) T cells sorted from blood. The receptor set was obtained from a woman between 18 and 30 years old in good health.

As to this clonotype: A read error may account for a junction end that differs from germline. The CDR3 coding sequence is TGTACCAGCTCCCCGGGACTAGCGGGTTTGGAAAGCTTTGTGACCCAGTACTTC. Its protein is CTSSPGLAGLESFVTQYF. This chain joins TRBV3-1 and TRBJ2-5; 12 bases map to TRBD2. Germline V gene data show CDR1 as LGHDT and CDR2 as YNNKEL (reference sequence). The CDR3 sequence is 18 residues long.

The rearrangement links TRBV7-8 to TRBJ2-2; D perhaps matches TRBD1 (6 bases). The CDR3 is made up of 18 amino acids. Germline-derived CDR1 and CDR2 are SGHVS and FQNEAQ. V lost 5 bases, J lost 5 bases, and 24 bases lay in between. The CDR3 DNA reads as TGTGCCAGCAGCCTGCGCGAGACAGGCACTTTTTCTACCGGGGAGCTGTTTTTT. Protein: CASSLRETGTFSTGELFF.

This clonotype came up a few times. The V call is TRBV10-3, the J call TRBJ1-5; possible D gene TRBD1, 6 bases. CDR1 and CDR2 (germline): ENHRY, SYGVKD. The V and J ends lost 3 bases and 4 bases respectively, with 10 bases between them. The CDR3 is 14 residues long. CDR3 residues: CAISDGDINQPQHF. The CDR3 DNA sequence: TGTGCCATCAGTGACGGGGACATTAATCAGCCCCAGCATTTT.

This clonotype was counted at least ten times. This chain links TRBV7-2 with TRBJ2-3; 7 bases are shared with TRBD2. Germline V lookup: CDR1 SGHTA, CDR2 FQGNSA. This CDR3 is 15 amino acids long. The V segment lost 1 base and the J segment 4 bases; nucleotides outside the gene matches: 5. CDR3 nucleotide sequence: TGTGCCAGCAGCTTAGGTGCGGGGGTAGCAGATACGCAGTATTTT. It yields the protein CASSLGAGVADTQYF.

This clonotype came up a few times. The CDR3 spells CASSIRPAGGYEQFF. Written as DNA, the CDR3 is TGTGCCAGTAGTATTCGTCCCGCCGGTGGCTATGAGCAGTTCTTC. This chain uses TRBV19 with TRBJ2-1; D gene uncertain. The CDR3 is made up of 15 amino acids. Germline CDR1 and CDR2: LNHDA and SQIVND (reference sequence). The germline V and J ends were trimmed by 3 bases and 8 bases, with 17 bases remaining between them.

This clonotype was observed many times. The V gene is TRBV2, the J gene TRBJ2-3, with 7 bases aligning to TRBD2. This CDR3 contains 13 residues. Trimming removed 6 bases from V and 8 bases from J; junction bases left unmatched: 8. The germline CDR1 and CDR2 sequences are SNHLY and FYNNEI. The CDR3 nucleotides are TGTGCCAGCAGGAGGGGAGGGGACGGTACGCAGTATTTT. Translation gives CASRRGGDGTQYF.

This clonotype has a handful of counts. CDR3 in DNA: TGCAGTGCTACCTATAACTCAGGACAGGGGACTAGTCGCGAGCAGTACTTC. Its translation: CSATYNSGQGTSREQYF. The chain links TRBV20-1 to TRBJ2-7; D perhaps matches TRBD1 (9 bases). V lost 4 bases to trimming and J lost 6 bases, with 28 bases between them. CDR1 and CDR2 (germline): DFQATT, SNEGSKA (reference sequence). The CDR3 extends over 17 amino acids.

This clonotype was picked up many times. A junction boundary mismatches the germline segment, possibly from a read error. The chain links TRBV7-2 to TRBJ2-7, with D possibly called TRBD1 or TRBD2 (6 bases each). The CDR3 is made up of 16 amino acids. Germline V gene sequence: CDR1 SGHTA, CDR2 FQGNSA. The DNA for the CDR3 is TGTGCCAGCAGGTTAGGGTTCGGGGGCGTTTACTACGAGCAGTACTTC. Translating it yields CASRLGFGGVYYEQYF.

The chain carries TRBV5-1 and TRBJ2-5, with 10 bases fitting TRBD2. The CDR3 totals 16 residues. CDR1 and CDR2 from the germline V gene are SGHRS and YFSETQ. Trimming cost V 0 bases and J 5 bases; bases outside gene matches: 7. The CDR3 DNA reads TGCGCCAGCAGCTTGGCGAGCGGGGGGGCCGCGGAGACCCAGTACTTC. Protein product: CASSLASGGAAETQYF. The full variable domain, with the rest looked up from reference TRBV5-1 and TRBJ2-5, is KAGVTQTPRYLIKTRGQQVTLSCSPISGHRSVSWYQQTPGQGLQFLFEYFSETQRNKGNFPGRFSGRQFSNSRSEMNVSTLELGDSALYLCASSLASGGAAETQYFGPGTRLLVL.

This clonotype was observed at least ten times. The chain has TRBV9 and TRBJ2-2; 7 nucleotides line up with TRBD1. The V and J ends lost 4 bases and 3 bases, in that order; junction bases with no gene match: 9. The CDR3 covers 16 residues. The germline V gene has CDR1 SGDLS and CDR2 YYNGEE. The CDR3 sequence: CASSRNVGGHTGELFF. CDR3 coding DNA: TGTGCCAGCAGCAGGAACGTAGGGGGCCACACCGGGGAGCTGTTTTTT.

This clonotype was observed many times. This chain links TRBV7-8 with TRBJ2-7, with D possibly being TRBD1 (6 bases). With 5 bases removed from V and 3 bases from J, the gap between germline ends came to 11 bases. This CDR3 has 13 amino acids. From germline, CDR1 is SGHVS and CDR2 FQNEAQ. The chain's CDR3 is CASSPGGGYEQYF. The CDR3 DNA sequence: TGTGCCAGCAGCCCTGGGGGCGGCTACGAGCAGTACTTC.

This clonotype was detected a few times. The chain employs TRBV20-1 and TRBJ2-5, with 16 bases that match TRBD2. The CDR3 covers 23 residues. Unmatched junction bases numbered 24, after V lost 0 bases and J lost 5 bases. CDR1 is DFQATT, CDR2 SNEGSKA, per germline (reference sequence). The CDR3 is CSARDLLGHPTGTSGRAFETQYF. CDR3 bases: TGCAGTGCTAGAGATTTGCTGGGACACCCAACCGGGACTAGCGGGAGGGCCTTTGAGACCCAGTACTTC.

This clonotype was seen more than once but under ten times. This chain joins TRBV27 and TRBJ2-7; D possibly matches TRBD1 or TRBD2 (5 bases each). Germline lookup yields CDR1 MNHEY and CDR2 SMNVEV (reference sequence). Trimming stripped 11 bases from V and 3 bases from J, with 23 bases between. The CDR3 is 15 residues long. The CDR3 DNA reads as TGTGCCTCAAAGAGGGGCGCAGGTACAATCTACGAGCAGTACTTC. This sequence encodes CASKRGAGTIYEQYF.

This clonotype was counted ten times or more. The chain uses TRBV3-1 and TRBJ1-4, with TRBD1 as a possible D gene (5 bases). V was trimmed by 4 bases and J by 7 bases, leaving 10 bases between them. This CDR3 region has 13 residues. Germline CDR1 reads LGHDT; CDR2 reads YNNKEL (reference sequence). The DNA for the CDR3 is TGTGCCAGCAGCCTAATCGACAGTGAAAAACTGTTTTTT. It yields the protein CASSLIDSEKLFF.

This clonotype appeared many times. CDR3 in amino acids: CATANPGSYEQYF. The CDR3 nucleotides read TGCGCCACCGCAAATCCAGGAAGCTACGAGCAGTACTTC. The V and J genes are TRBV5-1 and TRBJ2-7; D uncertain. The V gene lost 9 bases and the J gene lost 3 bases, with 16 bases spanning the gap. Germline values: CDR1 SGHRS, CDR2 YFSETQ. The CDR3 contains 13 residues.

This clonotype was seen more than once but under ten times. The chain couples TRBV7-9 to TRBJ2-1; TRBD2 agrees at 14 bases. J was trimmed by 5 bases and V by 8 bases; bases with no gene match: 11. Germline V gives CDR1 SEHNR, CDR2 FQNEAQ (reference sequence). The CDR3 is made up of 17 amino acids. This CDR3 is CASGSGTSGRGDNEQFF. Written as DNA, the CDR3 is TGTGCCAGCGGATCCGGGACTAGCGGGAGAGGCGACAATGAGCAGTTCTTC.

Comment on this clonotype: At one boundary the junction diverges from the germline segment, which might be a read error. The J gene is TRBJ2-7, the V gene TRBV28, with 9 bases fitting TRBD1. CDR1 MDHEN and CDR2 SYDVKM come from the germline V gene. CDR3 size: 13 residues. The CDR3 sequence: CASSLYRDRECSF. CDR3 DNA sequence: TGTGCCAGCAGTTTATATAGGGACAGGGAGTGTAGCTTC.

The chain has TRBV24-1 and TRBJ2-3; D is unclear. CDR3 length: 14 residues. Per the germline V gene, CDR1 is KGHDR and CDR2 is SFDVKD. V dropped 10 bases and J dropped 2 bases, with 15 bases sitting between them. The CDR3 DNA reads TGTGCCACGGGGATCTCCTTCCCCACAGATACGCAGTATTTT. Its translation: CATGISFPTDTQYF.

As for this clonotype: A read error may be the cause here, since a much bigger clone is one base away. The genes are TRBV5-6 and TRBJ2-1, with 8 bases fitting TRBD2. The length of the CDR3 is 14 residues. Looked up from germline, CDR1 is SGHDT and CDR2 is YYEEEE. V lost 3 bases to trimming and J lost 9 bases; unmatched junction nucleotides: 8. CDR3 DNA: TGTGCCAGCAGCTCCGGGACTAGAGGCATTGAGCAGTTCTTC. It yields the protein CASSSGTRGIEQFF.

The table lists this clonotype with a few counts. The chain joins TRBV6-6 to TRBJ1-2, with D possibly TRBD1 on 5 matching bases. The V and J ends lost 5 bases and 5 bases respectively, with 12 bases between them. In germline, CDR1 is MNHNY, CDR2 SVGAGI (reference sequence). The CDR3 runs to 13 residues. The CDR3 here is CASSTSEGYGYTF. CDR3 nucleotides: TGTGCCAGCAGTACGAGCGAGGGGTATGGCTACACCTTC.

The J gene is TRBJ2-1, the V gene TRBV6-1; D may match TRBD1 or TRBD2 (6 bases each). The CDR3 has 15 residues. V shed 5 bases and J shed 4 bases, with 15 bases lying between them. Germline V gene lookup returns CDR1 MNHNS and CDR2 SASEGT. CDR3 DNA: TGTGCCAGCAGTCTGGGGGGCCTTAGGTACAATGAGCAGTTCTTC. Its protein product is CASSLGGLRYNEQFF.